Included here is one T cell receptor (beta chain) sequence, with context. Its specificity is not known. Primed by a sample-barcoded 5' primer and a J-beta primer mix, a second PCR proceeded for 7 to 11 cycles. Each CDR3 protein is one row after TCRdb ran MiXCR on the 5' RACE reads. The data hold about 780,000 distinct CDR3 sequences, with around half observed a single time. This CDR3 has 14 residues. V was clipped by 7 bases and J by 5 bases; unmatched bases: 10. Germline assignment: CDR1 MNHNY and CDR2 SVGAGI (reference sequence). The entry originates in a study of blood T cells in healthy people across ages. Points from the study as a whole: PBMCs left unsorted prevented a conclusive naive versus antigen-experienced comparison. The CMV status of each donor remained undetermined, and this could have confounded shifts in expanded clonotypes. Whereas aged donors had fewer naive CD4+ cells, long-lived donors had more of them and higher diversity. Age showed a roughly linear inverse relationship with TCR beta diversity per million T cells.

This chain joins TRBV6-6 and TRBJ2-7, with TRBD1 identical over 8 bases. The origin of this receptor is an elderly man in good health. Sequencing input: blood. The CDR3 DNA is TGTGCCAGCAAGAAAGCGACAGGGGTCAACGAGCAGTACTTC. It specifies CASKKATGVNEQYF.